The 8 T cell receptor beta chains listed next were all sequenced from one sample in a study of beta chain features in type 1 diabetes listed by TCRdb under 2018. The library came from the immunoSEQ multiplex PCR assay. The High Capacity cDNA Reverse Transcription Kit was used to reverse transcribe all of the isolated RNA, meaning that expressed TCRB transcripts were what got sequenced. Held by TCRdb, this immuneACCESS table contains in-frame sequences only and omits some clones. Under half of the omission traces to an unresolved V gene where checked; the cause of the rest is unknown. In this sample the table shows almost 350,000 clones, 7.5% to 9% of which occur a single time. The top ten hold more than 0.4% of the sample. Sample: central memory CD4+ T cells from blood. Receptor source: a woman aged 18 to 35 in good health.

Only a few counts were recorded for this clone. The CDR3 loop reads CASSLGLAGVRGNEQFF. The DNA of the CDR3 is TGTGCCAGCAGTTTAGGACTAGCGGGAGTGCGTGGCAATGAGCAGTTCTTC. The chain employs TRBV27 and TRBJ2-1; 13 bases agree with TRBD2. Per the germline V gene, CDR1 is MNHEY and CDR2 is SMNVEV (reference sequence). CDR3 size: 17 residues. The V segment lost 2 bases and the J segment 6 bases; nucleotides outside the gene matches: 7.

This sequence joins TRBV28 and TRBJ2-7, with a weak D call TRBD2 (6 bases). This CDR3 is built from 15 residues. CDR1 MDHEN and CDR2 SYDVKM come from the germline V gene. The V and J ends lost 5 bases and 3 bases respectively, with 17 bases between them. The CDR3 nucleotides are TGTGCCAGCAGTGAAAAGGGACTTCGCCTCTACGAGCAGTACTTC. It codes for CASSEKGLRLYEQYF.

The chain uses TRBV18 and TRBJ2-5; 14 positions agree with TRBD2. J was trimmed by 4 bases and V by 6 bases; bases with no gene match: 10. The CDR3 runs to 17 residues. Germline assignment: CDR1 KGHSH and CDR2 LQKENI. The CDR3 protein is CASSPGTSGSWVETQYF. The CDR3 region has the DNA TGTGCCAGCTCTCCCGGGACTAGCGGGAGCTGGGTAGAGACCCAGTACTTC.

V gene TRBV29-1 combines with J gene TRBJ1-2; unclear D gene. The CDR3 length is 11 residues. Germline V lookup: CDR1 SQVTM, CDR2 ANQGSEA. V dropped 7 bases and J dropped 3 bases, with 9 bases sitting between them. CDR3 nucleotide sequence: TGCAGCGCAACAGTTTACTATGGCTACACCTTC. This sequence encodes CSATVYYGYTF.

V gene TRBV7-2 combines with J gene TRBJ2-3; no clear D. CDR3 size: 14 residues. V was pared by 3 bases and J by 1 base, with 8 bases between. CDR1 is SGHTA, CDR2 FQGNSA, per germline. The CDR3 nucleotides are TGTGCCAGCAGCTTCTCTCAGGGCACAGATACGCAGTATTTT. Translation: CASSFSQGTDTQYF. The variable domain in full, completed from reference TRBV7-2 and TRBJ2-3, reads GAGVSQSPSNKVTEKGKDVELRCDPISGHTALYWYRQSLGQGLEFLIYFQGNSAPDKSGLPSDRFSAERTGGSVSTLTIQRTQQEDSAVYLCASSFSQGTDTQYFGPGTRLTVL.

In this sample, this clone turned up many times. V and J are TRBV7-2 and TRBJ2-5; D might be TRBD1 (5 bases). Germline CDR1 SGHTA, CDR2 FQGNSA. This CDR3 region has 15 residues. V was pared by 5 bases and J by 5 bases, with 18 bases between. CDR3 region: CASSTRQSWVETQYF. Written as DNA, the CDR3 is TGTGCCAGCAGCACCCGACAGTCCTGGGTGGAGACCCAGTACTTC.

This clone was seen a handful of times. The CDR3: CASSVSLENEQFF. The CDR3 DNA sequence: TGTGCCAGCAGCGTCTCTTTAGAAAATGAGCAGTTCTTC. The J gene is TRBJ2-1, the V gene TRBV9, with D hard to call. V lost 2 bases to trimming and J lost 7 bases, with 10 bases between them. The CDR3 covers 13 residues. Germline V lookup: CDR1 SGDLS, CDR2 YYNGEE.

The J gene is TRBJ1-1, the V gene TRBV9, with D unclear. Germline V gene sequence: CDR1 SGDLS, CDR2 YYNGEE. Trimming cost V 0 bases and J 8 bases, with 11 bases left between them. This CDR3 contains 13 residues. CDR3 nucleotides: TGTGCCAGCAGCGTAGACTTTGGGTTCGAAGCTTTCTTT. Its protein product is CASSVDFGFEAFF.